Each of the 15 T cell receptor beta chains below was sequenced from the same sample in a study of cytomegalovirus exposure and HLA in healthy donors. Assay: immunoSEQ multiplex PCR; the TCRdb copy retains only in-frame clones and omits some. The repertoire has tens of thousands of clones, roughly 90% of them found once; the top ten carry 0.95% to 1.5%. Source material: PBMCs. The receptor source for this set is a woman aged 18-30 years in good health and CMV-seronegative.

The chain links TRBV5-4 to TRBJ2-2, with 8 nucleotides matching TRBD2. The germline CDR1 and CDR2 sequences are SGHNT and YYREEE (reference sequence). With 4 bases clipped from V and 4 bases from J, the junction kept 6 bases outside the gene matches. CDR3 length: 15 residues. The CDR3 sequence: CASSPGGVGTGELFF. Written as DNA, the CDR3 is TGTGCCAGCAGCCCCGGGGGGGTTGGCACCGGGGAGCTGTTTTTT. Full variable domain (outside the CDR3, taken from reference TRBV5-4 and TRBJ2-2): ETGVTQSPTHLIKTRGQQVTLRCSSQSGHNTVSWYQQALGQGPQFIFQYYREEENGRGNFPPRFSGLQFPNYSSELNVNALELDDSALYLCASSPGGVGTGELFFGEGSRLTVL.

This chain links TRBV6-5 with TRBJ1-5, with a tentative D call TRBD1 (5 bases). The CDR3 runs to 14 residues. Germline V CDR1 and CDR2: MNHEY, SVGAGI. The V gene lost 5 bases and the J gene lost 6 bases, with 14 bases spanning the gap. The CDR3: CASSERQGGQPQHF. The CDR3 DNA sequence: TGTGCCAGCAGTGAGAGGCAGGGCGGTCAGCCCCAGCATTTT.

The chain recombines TRBV10-3 with TRBJ2-2, with 7 bases identical to TRBD2. Unmatched junction bases numbered 10, after V lost 10 bases and J lost 5 bases. The V gene's germline CDR1 is ENHRY and CDR2 SYGVKD. The CDR3 extends over 14 amino acids. This CDR3 is CATQLVGGTGELFF. The CDR3 nucleotides are TGTGCCACCCAGCTTGTCGGGGGGACCGGGGAGCTGTTTTTT.

This chain connects TRBV7-2 to TRBJ2-1; 8 bases agree with TRBD2. V lost 1 base and J lost 2; bases outside the gene matches: 1. CDR1 SGHTA and CDR2 FQGNSA come from the germline V gene. CDR3 length equals 15 residues. The CDR3 reads CASSLVAGPYNEQFF. CDR3 in DNA: TGTGCCAGCAGCTTAGTAGCGGGACCCTACAATGAGCAGTTCTTC. The whole variable domain, filled in from reference TRBV7-2 and TRBJ2-1, reads GAGVSQSPSNKVTEKGKDVELRCDPISGHTALYWYRQSLGQGLEFLIYFQGNSAPDKSGLPSDRFSAERTGGSVSTLTIQRTQQEDSAVYLCASSLVAGPYNEQFFGPGTRLTVL.

The gene calls are TRBV11-2 and TRBJ2-1; the D gene is possibly TRBD2 (6 bases). Germline V gives CDR1 SGHAT, CDR2 FQNNGV. This CDR3 has 13 residues. V gave up 5 bases and J gave up 11 bases, with 16 bases separating them. CDR3 nucleotides: TGTGCCAGCAGCGCTCCGGGACTGCGACAGCAGTTCTTC. This sequence encodes CASSAPGLRQQFF.

This clone was counted a single time. V and J are TRBV5-1 and TRBJ2-2; D unresolved. Trimming removed 0 bases at V and 1 base at J, with 7 bases between. CDR1 is SGHRS, CDR2 YFSETQ, per germline. CDR3 length: 15 amino acids. In nucleotides, the CDR3 is TGCGCCAGCAGCTTGGCTAGAATGAACACCGGGGAGCTGTTTTTT. It yields the protein CASSLARMNTGELFF.

The chain combines TRBV5-6 with TRBJ1-4, with TRBD1 identical over 9 bases. Looked up from germline, CDR1 is SGHDT and CDR2 is YYEEEE. The V and J ends lost 4 bases and 7 bases, in that order; junction bases with no gene match: 11. The CDR3 spans 16 residues. The CDR3 bases are TGTGCCAGCAGCCCGCTGCGACAGGGGGGAAGTGAAAAACTGTTTTTT. Protein: CASSPLRQGGSEKLFF. The variable domain in full, with the rest retrieved from reference TRBV5-6 and TRBJ1-4, is DAGVTQSPTHLIKTRGQQVTLRCSPKSGHDTVSWYQQALGQGPQFIFQYYEEEERQRGNFPDRFSGHQFPNYSSELNVNALLLGDSALYLCASSPLRQGGSEKLFFGSGTQLSVL.

The gene calls are TRBV10-1 and TRBJ1-1, with a weak D call TRBD1 (5 bases). This CDR3 is 17 amino acids long. In germline, CDR1 is WNHNN, CDR2 SYGVQD (reference sequence). The ends were cut back, 3 bases at V and 1 base at J, with 18 bases in the middle. The chain's CDR3 is CASSDFPGPFPNTEAFF. In DNA, the CDR3 is TGCGCCAGCAGTGATTTCCCAGGGCCCTTCCCGAACACTGAAGCTTTCTTT.

The gene calls are TRBV30 and TRBJ1-6; 8 nucleotides align to TRBD1. This CDR3 comprises 13 residues. CDR1 GTSNPN and CDR2 SVGIG come from the germline V gene (reference sequence). The junction had 3 bases not matched to a gene; V was cut back by 2 bases and J by 9 bases. Written as DNA, the CDR3 is TGTGCCTGGAGTTTACAGGGGGTTTCACCCCTCCACTTT. It specifies CAWSLQGVSPLHF.

The chain couples TRBV7-2 to TRBJ1-6; 8 bases map to TRBD1. CDR3 length equals 16 residues. The V segment lost 1 base and the J segment 9 bases; nucleotides outside the gene matches: 8. Germline V lookup: CDR1 SGHTA, CDR2 FQGNSA. CDR3 nucleotides: TGTGCCAGCAGCTTAGTATCCGACAGGGGCAGTTCACCCCTCCACTTT. Protein product: CASSLVSDRGSSPLHF. Drawing the rest from reference TRBV7-2 and TRBJ1-6, the complete variable domain is GAGVSQSPSNKVTEKGKDVELRCDPISGHTALYWYRQSLGQGLEFLIYFQGNSAPDKSGLPSDRFSAERTGGSVSTLTIQRTQQEDSAVYLCASSLVSDRGSSPLHFGNGTRLTVT.

The table lists this clone with a few counts. The chain carries TRBV2 and TRBJ2-5; 7 positions agree with TRBD1. The length of the CDR3 is 16 residues. V dropped 5 bases and J dropped 5; count of bases not matched to a gene: 14. Germline loops: CDR1 SNHLY, CDR2 FYNNEI. CDR3 region: CASSSRMGRGSETQYF. CDR3 nucleotides: TGTGCCAGCAGTTCCCGAATGGGCAGGGGGAGCGAGACCCAGTACTTC.

The chain carries TRBV6-6 and TRBJ1-1, with D possibly being TRBD1 (6 bases). Germline V lookup: CDR1 MNHNY, CDR2 SVGAGI (reference sequence). CDR3 length: 14 residues. V was pared by 3 bases and J by 3 bases, with 11 bases between. CDR3 amino acids: CASSYRGRDTEAFF. Written as DNA, the CDR3 is TGTGCCAGCAGTTATAGGGGGAGGGACACTGAAGCTTTCTTT.

The chain carries TRBV7-8 and TRBJ2-1; TRBD1 might be the D (5 bases). This CDR3 has 15 amino acids. V lost 5 bases and J 1 base, leaving 12 bases between the germline ends. Germline V gene sequence: CDR1 SGHVS, CDR2 FQNEAQ. In DNA, the CDR3 is TGTGCCAGCAGCCCACTGCAGGGTTCCTACAATGAGCAGTTCTTC. This gives the protein CASSPLQGSYNEQFF.

The chain couples TRBV11-2 to TRBJ2-1; no firm D call. Trimming took 0 bases from V and 8 from J, leaving 11 bases between them. The CDR3 sequence is 14 residues long. The germline V gene has CDR1 SGHAT and CDR2 FQNNGV. The CDR3 protein is CASSLDSPNDEQFF. The CDR3 coding sequence is TGTGCCAGCAGCTTAGATTCCCCTAATGATGAGCAGTTCTTC.

This clone was picked up a small number of times. V and J are TRBV6-1 and TRBJ1-2; 7 positions agree with TRBD1. The CDR3 sequence is 13 residues long. The V gene end was trimmed by 6 bases and the J gene end by 8 bases; junction bases not matched to a gene: 9. CDR1 MNHNS and CDR2 SASEGT come from the germline V gene. DNA of the CDR3: TGTGCCAGCAGATCCGACAGGGCTCGCGGCTACACCTTC. It is translated as CASRSDRARGYTF.